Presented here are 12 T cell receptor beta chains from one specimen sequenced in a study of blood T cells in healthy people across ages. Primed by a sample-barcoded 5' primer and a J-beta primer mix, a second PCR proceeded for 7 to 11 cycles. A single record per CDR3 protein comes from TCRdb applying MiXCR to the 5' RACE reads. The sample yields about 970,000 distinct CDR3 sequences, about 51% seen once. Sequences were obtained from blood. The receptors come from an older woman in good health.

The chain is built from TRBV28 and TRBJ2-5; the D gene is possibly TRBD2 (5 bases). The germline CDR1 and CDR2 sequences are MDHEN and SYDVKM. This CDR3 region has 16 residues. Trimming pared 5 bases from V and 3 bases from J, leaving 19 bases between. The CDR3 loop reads CASSPTKTTREETQYF. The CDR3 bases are TGTGCCAGCAGTCCAACCAAGACAACGCGGGAAGAGACCCAGTACTTC.

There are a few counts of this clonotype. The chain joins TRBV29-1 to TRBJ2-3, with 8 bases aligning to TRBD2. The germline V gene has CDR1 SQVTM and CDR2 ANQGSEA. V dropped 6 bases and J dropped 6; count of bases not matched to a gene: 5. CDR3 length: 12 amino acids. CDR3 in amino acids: CSVKSGSDTQYF. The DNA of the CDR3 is TGCAGCGTAAAAAGCGGGAGTGATACGCAGTATTTT.

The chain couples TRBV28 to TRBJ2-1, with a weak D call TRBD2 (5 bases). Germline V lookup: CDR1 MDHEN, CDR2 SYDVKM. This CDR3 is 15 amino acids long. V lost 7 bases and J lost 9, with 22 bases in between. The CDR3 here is CASNFLLVRGGEQFF. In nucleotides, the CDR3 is TGTGCCAGCAACTTCCTGCTGGTTCGGGGTGGTGAGCAGTTCTTC. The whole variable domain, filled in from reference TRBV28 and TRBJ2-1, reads DVKVTQSSRYLVKRTGEKVFLECVQDMDHENMFWYRQDPGLGLRLIYFSYDVKMKEKGDIPEGYSVSREKKERFSLILESASTNQTSMYLCASNFLLVRGGEQFFGPGTRLTVL.

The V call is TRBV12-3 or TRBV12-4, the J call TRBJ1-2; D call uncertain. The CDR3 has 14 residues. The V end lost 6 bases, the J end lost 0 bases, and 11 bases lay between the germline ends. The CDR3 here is CASRPAGTNYGYTF. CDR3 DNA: TGTGCCAGCAGGCCCGCGGGGACTAACTATGGCTACACCTTC.

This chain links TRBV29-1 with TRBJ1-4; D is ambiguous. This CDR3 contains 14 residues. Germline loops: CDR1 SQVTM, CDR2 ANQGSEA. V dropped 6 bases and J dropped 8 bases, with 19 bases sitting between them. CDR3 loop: CSVHETGGREKLFF. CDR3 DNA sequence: TGCAGCGTCCACGAGACGGGTGGAAGGGAAAAACTGTTTTTT.

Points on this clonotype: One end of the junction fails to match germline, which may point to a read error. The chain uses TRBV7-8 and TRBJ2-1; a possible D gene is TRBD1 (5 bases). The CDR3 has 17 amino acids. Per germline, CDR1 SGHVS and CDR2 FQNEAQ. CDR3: CASSLGQSRSSCNEQFF. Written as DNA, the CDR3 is TGTGCCAGCAGCTTAGGACAGTCCAGGAGCTCCTGCAATGAGCAGTTCTTC.

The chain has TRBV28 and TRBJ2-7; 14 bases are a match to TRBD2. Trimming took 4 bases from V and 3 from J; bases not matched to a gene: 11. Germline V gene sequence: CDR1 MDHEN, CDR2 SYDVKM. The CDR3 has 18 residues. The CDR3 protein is CASSSPGLAGVGVYEQYF. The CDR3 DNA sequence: TGTGCCAGCAGTTCCCCGGGACTAGCGGGAGTAGGGGTCTACGAGCAGTACTTC.

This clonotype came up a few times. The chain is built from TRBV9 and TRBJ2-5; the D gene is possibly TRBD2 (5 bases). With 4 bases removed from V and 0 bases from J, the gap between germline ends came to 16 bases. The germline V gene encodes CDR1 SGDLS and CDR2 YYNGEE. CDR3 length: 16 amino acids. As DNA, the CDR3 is TGTGCCAGCAGCCCCGCAGCGGCGGCGTACCAAGAGACCCAGTACTTC. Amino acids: CASSPAAAAYQETQYF.

The CDR3 protein is CASSRQVGSTDTQYF. CDR3 DNA: TGTGCCAGCTCCCGACAGGTCGGCTCCACAGATACGCAGTATTTT. This chain connects TRBV18 to TRBJ2-3; D possibly corresponds to TRBD1 (6 bases). Germline CDR1 is KGHSH and CDR2 is LQKENI. V was cut by 6 bases and J by 2 bases, with 15 bases left in between. This CDR3 spans 15 amino acids.

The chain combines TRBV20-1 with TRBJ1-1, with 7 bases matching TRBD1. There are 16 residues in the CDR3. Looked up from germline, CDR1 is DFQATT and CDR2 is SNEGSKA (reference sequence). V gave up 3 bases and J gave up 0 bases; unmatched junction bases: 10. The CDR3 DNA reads TGCAGTGCTAGTGTCCCTCAACAGGGGTTGAACACTGAAGCTTTCTTT. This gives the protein CSASVPQQGLNTEAFF.

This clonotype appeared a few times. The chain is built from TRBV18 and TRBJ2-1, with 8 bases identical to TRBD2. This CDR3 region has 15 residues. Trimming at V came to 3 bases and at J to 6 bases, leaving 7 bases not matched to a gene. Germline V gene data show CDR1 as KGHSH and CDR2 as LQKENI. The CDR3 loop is CASSPQRERANEQFF. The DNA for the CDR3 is TGTGCCAGCTCACCTCAGCGGGAGAGGGCCAATGAGCAGTTCTTC.

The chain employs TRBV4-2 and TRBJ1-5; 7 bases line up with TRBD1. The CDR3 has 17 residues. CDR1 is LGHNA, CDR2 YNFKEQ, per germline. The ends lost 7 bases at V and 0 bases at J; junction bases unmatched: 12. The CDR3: CASNRGRQGYSNQPQHF. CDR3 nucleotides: TGTGCCAGCAACCGAGGCAGACAGGGATATAGCAATCAGCCCCAGCATTTT.